The present T cell receptor beta chain was sequenced within a study of naive and memory T cell subsets. Notes on the study in general: In CD4 and CD8 cells, diversity dropped from naive through EMRA. Possibly reflecting memory cells re-expressing CD45RA, a few larger clonotypes occurred in naive repertoires, especially CD8. Findings for naive and memory subsets could not be checked against ground truth. Over 95% of naive TCR sequences appeared only once, unlike memory subsets.

This CDR3 spans 17 amino acids. CDR1 MGHRA and CDR2 YSYEKL come from the germline V gene. V was pared by 0 bases and J by 8 bases, with 10 bases of the junction left unmatched. An equimolar mix of two oligonucleotides served as the beta constant-region primer for TRBC1 and TRBC2. Nested alpha and beta constant-region primers with the SP2 primer drove four PCR rounds on ligated cDNA. Each CDR3 protein gets one entry after TCRdb re-called the UMI-ligation and nested PCR reads with MiXCR. The sample comprises roughly 150,000 distinct CDR3 sequences, approximately 20% of which are singletons, and 0.6% to 0.8% rests with the top ten. Four subsets defined by CD45RA and CD27 were sorted after CD3, CD4, CD8 and live/dead staining. This clonotype was seen repeatedly, ten times or more. Its antigen is still unknown.

Sequenced sample: naive CD8+ T cells from blood. The chain uses TRBV4-1 and TRBJ2-1, with TRBD1 identical over 10 bases. The clonotype originates from a human donor in good health. The CDR3 reads CASSQESDRGLIYEQFF. For the CDR3, the DNA is TGCGCCAGCAGCCAAGAGAGTGACAGGGGGCTGATCTATGAGCAGTTCTTC.